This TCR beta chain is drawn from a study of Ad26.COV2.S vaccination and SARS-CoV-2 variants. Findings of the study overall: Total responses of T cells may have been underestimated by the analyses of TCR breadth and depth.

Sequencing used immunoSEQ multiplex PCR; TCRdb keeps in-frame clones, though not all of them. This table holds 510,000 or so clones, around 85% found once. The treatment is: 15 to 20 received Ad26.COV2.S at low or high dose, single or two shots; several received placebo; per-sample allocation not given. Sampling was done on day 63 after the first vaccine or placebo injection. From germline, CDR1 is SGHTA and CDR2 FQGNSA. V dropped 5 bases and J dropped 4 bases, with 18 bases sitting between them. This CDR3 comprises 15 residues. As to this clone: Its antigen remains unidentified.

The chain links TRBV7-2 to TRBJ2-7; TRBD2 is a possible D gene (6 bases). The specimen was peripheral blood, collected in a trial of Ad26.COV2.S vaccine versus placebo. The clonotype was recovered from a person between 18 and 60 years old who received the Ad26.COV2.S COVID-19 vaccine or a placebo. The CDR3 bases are TGTGCCAGCAGCCCCCTACAACTCGGGAGATACGAGCAGTACTTC. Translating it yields CASSPLQLGRYEQYF.